Given below is one TCR beta chain in context. What it recognizes is unknown. CDR3 size: 15 residues. V was cut by 2 bases and J by 3 bases, with 12 bases left in between. Germline-derived CDR1 and CDR2 are SGHDT and YYEEEE. The sample originates from a study of neurological immune-mediated disorders. Study-wide findings and caveats: TCR-beta repertoires seemed private in all groups, with no expanded CDR3 amino acid sequences shared.

With 10-nucleotide random UMIs included, cDNA was synthesized by 5'RACE. TCRdb independently ran MiXCR on the 5' RACE reads; one entry per CDR3 protein. Among about 88,000 distinct CDR3 sequences listed, around 3.3% were seen once. The V call is TRBV5-6, the J call TRBJ2-1, with D perhaps given as TRBD1 or TRBD2 (5 bases each). The receptor comes from a woman aged 18 to 35 with multiple sclerosis. The sequencing input was PBMCs. The CDR3 reads CASSLARDDYNEQFF. The CDR3 nucleotides read TGTGCCAGCAGCTTAGCCAGGGACGACTACAATGAGCAGTTCTTC.